Listed below are T cell receptor beta chains from one sample, sequenced in a study of CD8 T cells in ankylosing spondylitis. TCRdb recomputed calls from the 5' RACE reads with MiXCR, one row per CDR3 protein. The data hold 100,000 to 150,000 distinct CDR3 sequences, with 11% observed a single time. Sequences were obtained from blood, either unsorted or a sorted T cell fraction (not recorded which). The receptors were gathered from a female donor with ankylosing spondylitis or in good health (not recorded which). The CDR3 runs from the conserved cysteine through the conserved F or W. Fields, in order: V gene, J gene, clone size, D gene, CDR3 length, CDR3 DNA, CDR3 protein. D genes are given only for firm matches. Part of the rows lack a size; the others show once, few, many or a class for expanded clones.

>TRBV6-1|TRBJ2-7|-|TRBD2|15
TGTGCCAGCAACACGACTAGCGGAGCCTCCTACGAGCAGTACTTC
CASNTTSGASYEQYF
>TRBV12-3/TRBV12-4|TRBJ2-2|-|-|18
TGTGCCATCAGTACCGTGGGGACTCTAAATCTTAACACCGGGGAGCTGTTTTTT
CAISTVGTLNLNTGELFF
>TRBV2|TRBJ2-5|-|-|14
TGTGCCGGCAAGGGCAAAGCGGTCCAAGAGACCCAGTACTTC
CAGKGKAVQETQYF
>TRBV5-8|TRBJ2-3|many|TRBD1|17
TGTGCCAGCAGCTTGCGCCTGGGACAGTCTAGCACAGATACGCAGTATTTT
CASSLRLGQSSTDTQYF
>TRBV29-1|TRBJ2-7|many|-|13
TGCAGCGTTGAATCCGGGCGGGATGGCGAGCAGTACTTC
CSVESGRDGEQYF
>TRBV20-1|TRBJ2-3|many|-|13
TGCAGTGCTAGCGGGAGTTTGGCAGATACGCAGTATTTT
CSASGSLADTQYF
>TRBV28|TRBJ2-1|few|-|14
TGTGCCAGCAGTCTACCGGGACTGTACAATGAGCAGTTCTTC
CASSLPGLYNEQFF
>TRBV12-3/TRBV12-4|TRBJ1-1|many|-|14
TGTGCCAGCAGTTTAGCCGGGCGGAGTACTGAAGCTTTCTTT
CASSLAGRSTEAFF
>TRBV10-3|TRBJ1-3|many|-|12
TGTGCCATTGCGACGGGAGGAAACACCATATATTTT
CAIATGGNTIYF
>TRBV10-2|TRBJ2-2|-|TRBD1|14
TGCGCCAGCAACAACAGGGGGAACACCGGGGAGCTGTTTTTT
CASNNRGNTGELFF
>TRBV10-3|TRBJ2-7|-|-|16
TGTGCCATCAGTGAGGTCGGAGGGCAGGGCTCACGCGAGCAGTACTTC
CAISEVGGQGSREQYF
>TRBV7-2|TRBJ2-1|medium-sized|-|12
TGTGCCAGCAGCTTATATCCCCCAGAGCAGTTCTTC
CASSLYPPEQFF
>TRBV4-2|TRBJ2-3|many|-|16
TGTGCCAGCAGCCAAGATAGTGGGGGGCTCACAGATACGCAGTATTTT
CASSQDSGGLTDTQYF
>TRBV2|TRBJ2-5|many|-|17
TGTGCCAGCAGTGAAGCTCCCCAGGCTGGCGGGAAACGGACCCAGTACTTC
CASSEAPQAGGKRTQYF